In this sample, the clone carrying this T cell receptor (beta chain) turned up a few times. Its antigen is as yet unknown. TCRdb re-derived calls from the 5' RACE reads in MiXCR, one entry per CDR3 protein. Of some 280,000 distinct CDR3 sequences listed, roughly 15% were seen once; the top ten hold about 23%. This entry belongs to a study of T-cell memory formation after mild COVID-19. Study-wide findings and caveats: Day 15 to 85 contractors were CD4/CD8 balanced; later expanders leaned CD4+.

Germline V CDR1 and CDR2: SQVTM, ANQGSEA. This CDR3 region has 11 residues. Trimming took 8 bases from V and 5 from J, leaving 12 bases between them. The origin of this receptor is a young man who had mild COVID-19 (a few samples of this study predate the infection). Cell type and time point are not known. J is TRBJ2-5 and V is TRBV29-1, with D unclear. The sample comprised PBMCs or a T cell subset sorted from them (not recorded which). The CDR3 is CSSRDWETQYF. The CDR3 DNA reads TGCAGCTCCCGTGATTGGGAGACCCAGTACTTC.